This T cell receptor beta chain comes out of a study of T-cell memory formation after mild COVID-19. Overall study findings and caveats: The main location of contracting CD4+ clones was CM and EM, and that of contracting CD8+ clones was EMRA. The finding that pre-infection memory included some responding clones suggested that cross-reactive memory joined.

The 5'RACE method, run with constant-segment primers, produced TCR alpha and TCR beta cDNA libraries (carrying sample barcodes and UMIs). Each CDR3 protein is one row after TCRdb ran MiXCR on the 5' RACE reads. Among roughly 180,000 distinct CDR3 sequences, around 20% were seen once, and the ten largest hold 3.9%. CDR1 and CDR2 (germline): SGHRS, YFSETQ. The CDR3 sequence is 13 residues long. The V end lost 4 bases, the J end lost 1 base, and 8 bases lay between the germline ends. This clonotype was detected only a few times. The antigen remains unidentified. The clonotype was recovered from a man aged 18 to 29 who had mild COVID-19 (a few samples of this study predate the infection). Cell type and time point are not known. Source material: PBMCs or a T cell subset sorted from them (not recorded which). The chain recombines TRBV5-1 with TRBJ2-5; D call uncertain. The CDR3 is CASSNLPQETQYF. In DNA form, the CDR3 reads TGCGCCAGCAGCAATTTACCCCAAGAGACCCAGTACTTC.